This T cell receptor beta chain appears in the sequencing data of a study of cytomegalovirus exposure and HLA in healthy donors. A few counts support this clone. The PCR employed 60 Vbeta primers together with 13 Jbeta primers. Libraries were prepared by immunoSEQ multiplex PCR; TCRdb keeps only in-frame clonotypes and omits some of them. The sample holds hundreds of thousands of clones, roughly 75% seen once. Germline V gene lookup returns CDR1 SGHKS and CDR2 YYEKEE (reference sequence). V was clipped by 4 bases and J by 8 bases; unmatched bases: 5. The CDR3 runs 12 residues. The source is a woman in her thirties in good health and CMV-seronegative. Sequenced input: PBMCs. The chain couples TRBV5-5 to TRBJ1-2; 7 bases match TRBD1. As DNA, the CDR3 is TGTGCCAGCAGCACGGGACAGAAAGGCTACACCTTC. As protein: CASSTGQKGYTF.